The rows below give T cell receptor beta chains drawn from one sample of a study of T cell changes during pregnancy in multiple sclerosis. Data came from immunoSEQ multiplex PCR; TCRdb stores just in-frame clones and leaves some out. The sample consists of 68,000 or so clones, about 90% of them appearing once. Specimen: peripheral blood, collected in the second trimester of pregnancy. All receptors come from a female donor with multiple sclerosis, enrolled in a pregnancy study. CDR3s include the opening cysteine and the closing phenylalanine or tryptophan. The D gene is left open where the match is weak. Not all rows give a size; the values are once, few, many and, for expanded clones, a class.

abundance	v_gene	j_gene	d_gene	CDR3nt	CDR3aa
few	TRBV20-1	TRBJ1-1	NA	TGCAGTGCTTGCTTGGGGGCCCTGGCTTTCTTT	CSACLGALAFF
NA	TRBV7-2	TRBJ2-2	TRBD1	TGTGCCAGCAGTCCTTACAGGGGGCTGTTAACCGGGGAGCTGTTTTTT	CASSPYRGLLTGELFF
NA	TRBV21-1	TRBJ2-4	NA	TGTGCCAGCAGCAAAGATGAAGGGGGAAGCAGAAACATTCAGTACTTC	CASSKDEGGSRNIQYF
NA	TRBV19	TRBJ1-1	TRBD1	TGTGCCAGTAGTCTCCGACAGGGCACCAACACTGAAGCTTTCTTT	CASSLRQGTNTEAFF
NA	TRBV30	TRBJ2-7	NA	TGTGCCTGGAGGTGGGGGGCCTACGAGCAGTACTTC	CAWRWGAYEQYF
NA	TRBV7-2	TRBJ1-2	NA	TGTGCCAGCAGCTTAACAGGATGGGGCTACACCTTC	CASSLTGWGYTF
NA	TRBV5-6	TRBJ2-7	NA	TGTGCCAGCAGCCGAGACAGGACCTACGAGCAGTACTTC	CASSRDRTYEQYF
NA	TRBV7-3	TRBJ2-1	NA	TGTGCCAGCAGCTTAATCGGGGTGACCTACAATGAGCAGTTCTTC	CASSLIGVTYNEQFF
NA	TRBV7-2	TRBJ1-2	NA	TGTGCCAGCAGCCGGGACAACGGTTTAGATGGCTACACCTTC	CASSRDNGLDGYTF
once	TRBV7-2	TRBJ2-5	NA	TGTGCCAGCAGTACAACGTCGAATGTGGCCCAGTACTTC	CASSTTSNVAQYF